The table lists the clone carrying this T cell receptor beta chain with many counts. Its specificity is unknown. The data were obtained in a study of neurological immune-mediated disorders. Overall study results and limits: Multiple sclerosis patients had less TCR clonal expansion than even healthy controls, unlike HTLV-1-associated myelopathy.

From 2 million PBMCs stored at -80 C, the unsorted libraries were generated. cDNA synthesis was performed by 5'RACE with 10-nucleotide random UMIs. A single run covered 15-18 subjects with over 190 million TCR-beta sequences. TCRdb re-called the 5' RACE reads through MiXCR, storing one row per CDR3 protein. The sample holds approximately 30,000 distinct CDR3 sequences, 5% to 7.5% seen once. CDR3 length: 15 residues. The ends were cut back, 10 bases at V and 5 bases at J, with 20 bases in the middle. Germline CDR1 reads SGHTA; CDR2 reads FQGNSA. This sequence was found in a woman aged 45 to 65 in good health. The chain is built from TRBV7-2 and TRBJ2-2, with a possible D match to TRBD1 (7 bases). The specimen sequenced was PBMCs. CDR3 nucleotide sequence: TGTGCCACCCATGACAGGGCGGCGGGAACCGGGGAGCTGTTTTTT. Residues: CATHDRAAGTGELFF.